These T cell receptor beta chains were read from a single sample in a study of response to subunit inactivated influenza vaccine. Each CDR3 protein is one row after TCRdb ran MiXCR on the RT-PCR reads. In the table there are some 570,000 distinct CDR3 sequences, roughly 10% of which are singletons. This sample also belongs to another study, concerning T cells expressing NK-cell markers.

The input for sequencing was PBMCs from blood, taken on the day of vaccination. The receptors were gathered from a man aged 45 to 65 who received an inactivated influenza vaccine. Each CDR3 is given with its conserved first and last residue. D genes are given only for firm matches. Part of the rows lack a size; the others show once, few, many or a class for expanded clones.

V gene: TRBV5-6; J gene: TRBJ2-2; D gene: TRBD1; clone size: many; CDR3 length: 16; CDR3 DNA: TGTGCCAGCAGGGAACAGGGGGCGCGAGTCACCGGGGAGCTGTTTTTT; CDR3 protein: CASREQGARVTGELFF
V gene: TRBV7-2; J gene: TRBJ2-1; D gene: TRBD2; clone size: -; CDR3 length: 14; CDR3 DNA: TGTGCCAGCAGACCAAGCGGGAGGGTTAATGAGCAGTTCTTC; CDR3 protein: CASRPSGRVNEQFF
V gene: TRBV30; J gene: TRBJ2-1; D gene: TRBD2; clone size: few; CDR3 length: 14; CDR3 DNA: TGTGCCTGGGCTAGCGGGAGCTCCTACAATGAGCAGTTCTTC; CDR3 protein: CAWASGSSYNEQFF
V gene: TRBV11-2; J gene: TRBJ2-1; D gene: -; clone size: -; CDR3 length: 18; CDR3 DNA: TGTGCCAGCAGCTTACTAAAGATAGACTTCAGCTCCTACAATGAGCAGTTCTTC; CDR3 protein: CASSLLKIDFSSYNEQFF
V gene: TRBV5-1; J gene: TRBJ2-4; D gene: -; clone size: -; CDR3 length: 12; CDR3 DNA: TGCGCCAGCAGCCCAGTGGGGGGCATTCAGTACTTC; CDR3 protein: CASSPVGGIQYF
V gene: TRBV19; J gene: TRBJ2-7; D gene: TRBD1; clone size: few; CDR3 length: 18; CDR3 DNA: TGTGCCAGTAGTAGACACCGGGACAGTCCCAGGAGCTCCTACGAGCAGTACTTC; CDR3 protein: CASSRHRDSPRSSYEQYF
V gene: TRBV9; J gene: TRBJ2-1; D gene: -; clone size: -; CDR3 length: 15; CDR3 DNA: TGTGCCAGCAGCGTAGCTAGGCACCCCTACAATGAGCAGTTCTTC; CDR3 protein: CASSVARHPYNEQFF
V gene: TRBV13; J gene: TRBJ2-7; D gene: -; clone size: -; CDR3 length: 15; CDR3 DNA: TGTGCCAGCAGCCGCCAGGGTTCTGACTCCTACGAGCAGTACTTC; CDR3 protein: CASSRQGSDSYEQYF
V gene: TRBV11-2; J gene: TRBJ2-2; D gene: -; clone size: -; CDR3 length: 13; CDR3 DNA: TGTGCCAGCAGCCAGGACGGTTTTGGGGAGCTGTTTTTT; CDR3 protein: CASSQDGFGELFF
V gene: TRBV11-2; J gene: TRBJ2-4; D gene: TRBD2; clone size: -; CDR3 length: 17; CDR3 DNA: TGTGCCAGCAGCTCCCTTAGGGCTAGCGGGGTTAAAAACATTCAGTACTTC; CDR3 protein: CASSSLRASGVKNIQYF
V gene: TRBV5-1; J gene: TRBJ2-1; D gene: -; clone size: many; CDR3 length: 17; CDR3 DNA: TGCGCCAGCAGCTTCCCCCGGGACTCCGGGACAAACAATGAGCAGTTCTTC; CDR3 protein: CASSFPRDSGTNNEQFF
V gene: TRBV12-3/TRBV12-4; J gene: TRBJ2-5; D gene: -; clone size: -; CDR3 length: 15; CDR3 DNA: TGTGCCAGCAGTTTATTAGCGTCCGGACAAGAGACCCAGTACTTC; CDR3 protein: CASSLLASGQETQYF
V gene: TRBV29-1; J gene: TRBJ1-1; D gene: TRBD1; clone size: many; CDR3 length: 15; CDR3 DNA: TGCAGCGTTGAAGATCCTGCAGGGGGCTCGACTGAAGCTTTCTTT; CDR3 protein: CSVEDPAGGSTEAFF
V gene: TRBV7-8; J gene: TRBJ2-1; D gene: TRBD2; clone size: many; CDR3 length: 15; CDR3 DNA: TGTGCCAGCAGCTTAGATAGCGGGAGTTACAATGAGCAGTTCTTC; CDR3 protein: CASSLDSGSYNEQFF
V gene: TRBV29-1; J gene: TRBJ2-2; D gene: -; clone size: many; CDR3 length: 13; CDR3 DNA: TGCAGCGTTACCGGACGGTACACCGGGGAGCTGTTTTTT; CDR3 protein: CSVTGRYTGELFF
V gene: TRBV19; J gene: TRBJ2-3; D gene: -; clone size: few; CDR3 length: 15; CDR3 DNA: TGTGCCAGTAGTCGCCCACGTGGACACACAGATACGCAGTATTTT; CDR3 protein: CASSRPRGHTDTQYF
V gene: TRBV7-2; J gene: TRBJ2-4; D gene: -; clone size: few; CDR3 length: 18; CDR3 DNA: TGTGCCAGCAGCTTAGCAGGCATACTGCGGGATACCAAAAACATTCAGTACTTC; CDR3 protein: CASSLAGILRDTKNIQYF
V gene: TRBV6-2/TRBV6-3; J gene: TRBJ1-2; D gene: TRBD1; clone size: few; CDR3 length: 17; CDR3 DNA: TGTGCCAGCAGGACGGGGACAGGGGGTAGACGTGACTATGGCTACACCTTC; CDR3 protein: CASRTGTGGRRDYGYTF
V gene: TRBV7-2; J gene: TRBJ1-1; D gene: -; clone size: few; CDR3 length: 12; CDR3 DNA: TGTGCCAGCAGCTTCCACAACACTGAAGCTTTCTTT; CDR3 protein: CASSFHNTEAFF
V gene: TRBV10-3; J gene: TRBJ1-2; D gene: TRBD1; clone size: few; CDR3 length: 17; CDR3 DNA: TGTGCCATCAGTGAGCCTCAATGGACAGGGGCAGGGTATGGCTACACCTTC; CDR3 protein: CAISEPQWTGAGYGYTF
V gene: TRBV9; J gene: TRBJ2-3; D gene: TRBD2; clone size: few; CDR3 length: 16; CDR3 DNA: TGTGCCAGCAGCGTAGGTTGGCGGGGGGGCCAAGATACGCAGTATTTT; CDR3 protein: CASSVGWRGGQDTQYF
V gene: TRBV29-1; J gene: TRBJ2-7; D gene: -; clone size: few; CDR3 length: 15; CDR3 DNA: TGCAGCGTTGAAGATAGGGCGGGCATCACCTACGAGCAGTACTTC; CDR3 protein: CSVEDRAGITYEQYF
V gene: TRBV7-2; J gene: TRBJ1-4; D gene: -; clone size: -; CDR3 length: 12; CDR3 DNA: TGTGCCAGCAGCGCAGACGGGGGTAAACTGTTTTTT; CDR3 protein: CASSADGGKLFF
V gene: TRBV7-8; J gene: TRBJ1-5; D gene: -; clone size: -; CDR3 length: 15; CDR3 DNA: TGTGCCAGCAGCCCACGAATATCTAGGTCGGGGTTGCGGCATTTT; CDR3 protein: CASSPRISRSGLRHF
V gene: TRBV10-3; J gene: TRBJ2-3; D gene: -; clone size: few; CDR3 length: 16; CDR3 DNA: TGTGCCATCAGTGAGTCTAGGAACAGGAGGACAGATACGCAGTATTTT; CDR3 protein: CAISESRNRRTDTQYF
V gene: TRBV5-1; J gene: TRBJ1-1; D gene: TRBD1; clone size: few; CDR3 length: 14; CDR3 DNA: TGCGCCAGCAGCTCTGGGACAGGGAAGACTGAAGCTTTCTTT; CDR3 protein: CASSSGTGKTEAFF
V gene: TRBV10-3; J gene: TRBJ2-5; D gene: TRBD1; clone size: -; CDR3 length: 17; CDR3 DNA: TGTGCCATCAGTGAGTCAATCAGGGGGCGAGGGGAAGAGACCCAGTACTTC; CDR3 protein: CAISESIRGRGEETQYF
V gene: TRBV18; J gene: TRBJ2-1; D gene: TRBD1; clone size: many; CDR3 length: 16; CDR3 DNA: TGTGCCAGCTCACCACGTTGGGGACAGGGGTCGGATGAGCAGTTCTTC; CDR3 protein: CASSPRWGQGSDEQFF
V gene: TRBV5-1; J gene: TRBJ2-7; D gene: -; clone size: many; CDR3 length: 14; CDR3 DNA: TGCGCCAGCAGCTTGGACGCGGGTTTCTACGAGCAGTACTTC; CDR3 protein: CASSLDAGFYEQYF
V gene: TRBV7-8; J gene: TRBJ1-2; D gene: -; clone size: few; CDR3 length: 15; CDR3 DNA: TGTGCCAGCAGCTACTACCAGGGAGGGGGCTATGGCTACACCTTC; CDR3 protein: CASSYYQGGGYGYTF
V gene: TRBV6-5; J gene: TRBJ2-5; D gene: -; clone size: -; CDR3 length: 13; CDR3 DNA: TGTGCCAGCAGTTACGACCGGAGAGAGACCCAGTACTTC; CDR3 protein: CASSYDRRETQYF
V gene: TRBV20-1; J gene: TRBJ1-2; D gene: TRBD1; clone size: -; CDR3 length: 13; CDR3 DNA: TGCAGTGCTATAGACAGGGGGAACTATGGCTACACCTTC; CDR3 protein: CSAIDRGNYGYTF
V gene: TRBV3-1; J gene: TRBJ2-5; D gene: TRBD2; clone size: -; CDR3 length: 15; CDR3 DNA: TGTGCCAGCAGTCAACTAGCGGGGGGGCAAGAGACCCAGTACTTC; CDR3 protein: CASSQLAGGQETQYF
V gene: TRBV24-1; J gene: TRBJ2-1; D gene: -; clone size: few; CDR3 length: 15; CDR3 DNA: TGTGCCACCAGTGATTTGATGGGGTTGGGGGATGAGCAGTTCTTC; CDR3 protein: CATSDLMGLGDEQFF
V gene: TRBV24-1; J gene: TRBJ2-3; D gene: -; clone size: -; CDR3 length: 19; CDR3 DNA: TGTGCCACCAGTGCTCCTAAGGGAGTACCGGGACAAAGCACAGATACGCAGTATTTT; CDR3 protein: CATSAPKGVPGQSTDTQYF
V gene: TRBV19; J gene: TRBJ1-5; D gene: -; clone size: -; CDR3 length: 14; CDR3 DNA: TGTGCCACCGCAGTGTCTCTCGGCAATCAGCCCCAGCATTTT; CDR3 protein: CATAVSLGNQPQHF
V gene: TRBV25-1; J gene: TRBJ2-5; D gene: -; clone size: many; CDR3 length: 17; CDR3 DNA: TGTGCCAGCAGTGAATTGGGTCGTAGAGGAGCTTCAGAGACCCAGTACTTC; CDR3 protein: CASSELGRRGASETQYF
V gene: TRBV6-2/TRBV6-3; J gene: TRBJ2-3; D gene: TRBD2; clone size: -; CDR3 length: 15; CDR3 DNA: TGTGCCAGCAGTCCCTTGGGACTATCGAAGGCTACGCAGTATTTT; CDR3 protein: CASSPLGLSKATQYF
V gene: TRBV4-3; J gene: TRBJ1-6; D gene: -; clone size: many; CDR3 length: 16; CDR3 DNA: TGCGCCAGCAGCCAGGCGCTAGGGAGTAAGAATTCACCCCTCCACTTT; CDR3 protein: CASSQALGSKNSPLHF
V gene: TRBV20-1; J gene: TRBJ2-7; D gene: -; clone size: few; CDR3 length: 14; CDR3 DNA: TGCAGTGCTAATGGCGGGGGCGACACCTACGAGCAGTACTTC; CDR3 protein: CSANGGGDTYEQYF
V gene: TRBV6-6; J gene: TRBJ2-3; D gene: -; clone size: few; CDR3 length: 11; CDR3 DNA: TGTGCCAACGGGAACGTGGGTACGCAGTATTTT; CDR3 protein: CANGNVGTQYF
V gene: TRBV7-9; J gene: TRBJ2-1; D gene: TRBD2; clone size: few; CDR3 length: 15; CDR3 DNA: TGTGCCAGCAGCTTAGAGCTAGCGGGAGCGCAGGAGCAGTTCTTC; CDR3 protein: CASSLELAGAQEQFF
V gene: TRBV9; J gene: TRBJ2-5; D gene: -; clone size: -; CDR3 length: 12; CDR3 DNA: TGTGCCAGCAGCACACACCAAGAGACCCAGTACTTC; CDR3 protein: CASSTHQETQYF
V gene: TRBV10-3; J gene: TRBJ2-7; D gene: -; clone size: -; CDR3 length: 19; CDR3 DNA: TGTGCCATCAGTGGGACTCCCAGATTGACGACTAACCCCCTCTACGAGCAGTACTTC; CDR3 protein: CAISGTPRLTTNPLYEQYF
V gene: TRBV28; J gene: TRBJ1-1; D gene: TRBD1; clone size: -; CDR3 length: 15; CDR3 DNA: TGTGCCAGCAGTTCAACTGCCGGGACAGCGACTGAAGCTTTCTTT; CDR3 protein: CASSSTAGTATEAFF
V gene: TRBV7-2; J gene: TRBJ2-3; D gene: TRBD1; clone size: -; CDR3 length: 16; CDR3 DNA: TGTGCCAGCAGCTTACAGGGGGCGGTCTCGACAGATACGCAGTATTTT; CDR3 protein: CASSLQGAVSTDTQYF
V gene: TRBV20-1; J gene: TRBJ2-3; D gene: -; clone size: few; CDR3 length: 12; CDR3 DNA: TGCAGTGCTATCAAAAGCACAGATACGCAGTATTTT; CDR3 protein: CSAIKSTDTQYF
V gene: TRBV7-2; J gene: TRBJ2-4; D gene: -; clone size: -; CDR3 length: 13; CDR3 DNA: TGTGCCAGCAGCTTAGGGCAGACAAGAATTCAGTACTTC; CDR3 protein: CASSLGQTRIQYF
V gene: TRBV6-2/TRBV6-3; J gene: TRBJ2-7; D gene: -; clone size: many; CDR3 length: 14; CDR3 DNA: TGTGCCAGCAGCCTACGGGAGCTTTCCTACGAGCAGTACTTC; CDR3 protein: CASSLRELSYEQYF
V gene: TRBV3-1; J gene: TRBJ2-1; D gene: -; clone size: -; CDR3 length: 17; CDR3 DNA: TGTGCCACCTCCCAAGATCTAAATCAGGGTGTGGGCAATGGGCAGTTCTTC; CDR3 protein: CATSQDLNQGVGNGQFF
V gene: TRBV20-1; J gene: TRBJ1-1; D gene: -; clone size: -; CDR3 length: 14; CDR3 DNA: TGCAGTGCTCATCTGGCGGGGCCGAACACTGAAGCTTTCTTT; CDR3 protein: CSAHLAGPNTEAFF